The 5 T cell receptor beta chains below were found in one sample sequenced in a study of shared clonotypes between healthy human individuals. This table comes from immunoSEQ multiplex PCR, and its TCRdb copy is limited to in-frame clones, with some not included. Found here are some 740,000 clones, nearly 95% of them singletons; the top ten hold less than 25%. The naive CD8 fraction comprised CD45RO-negative cells positively selected for CCR7 and excluded terminally differentiated effector memory CD45RA+ cells. Sample: naive CD8+ T cells sorted from blood. All receptors come from a man aged 25 to 45 in good health.

The chain joins TRBV7-6 to TRBJ2-1, with TRBD2 matching over 13 bases. The CDR3 totals 21 residues. V lost 4 bases to trimming and J lost 2 bases; unmatched junction nucleotides: 17. CDR1 SGHVS and CDR2 FNYEAQ come from the germline V gene. This CDR3 reads CASSSNLRTSGSLSPYNEQFF. The CDR3 region has the DNA TGTGCCAGCAGCTCAAACCTACGGACTAGCGGGAGTTTGTCCCCCTACAATGAGCAGTTCTTC.

The gene calls are TRBV28 and TRBJ2-7; perhaps TRBD2 as D (6 bases). From germline, CDR1 is MDHEN and CDR2 SYDVKM. The CDR3 is 16 residues long. V was trimmed by 3 bases and J by 9 bases, leaving 24 bases between them. CDR3: CASSFPTSVGSSGQYF. CDR3 in DNA: TGTGCCAGCAGTTTTCCCACGTCTGTCGGGAGTTCGGGGCAGTACTTC. Based on the CDR3 plus reference TRBV28 and TRBJ2-7, the full variable domain is DVKVTQSSRYLVKRTGEKVFLECVQDMDHENMFWYRQDPGLGLRLIYFSYDVKMKEKGDIPEGYSVSREKKERFSLILESASTNQTSMYLCASSFPTSVGSSGQYFGPGTRLTVT.

The chain employs TRBV15 and TRBJ2-4; 10 bases align to TRBD2. The V segment lost 2 bases and the J segment 0 bases; nucleotides outside the gene matches: 10. The CDR3 has 19 amino acids. Per germline, CDR1 LNHNV and CDR2 YYDKDF (reference sequence). The CDR3 loop is CATSRRSASGRLAKNIQYF. CDR3 nucleotides: TGTGCCACCAGCAGAAGGTCGGCTAGCGGGAGACTAGCCAAAAACATTCAGTACTTC.

The chain employs TRBV19 and TRBJ2-1; a possible D gene is TRBD2 (5 bases). Germline V gene lookup returns CDR1 LNHDA and CDR2 SQIVND (reference sequence). The CDR3 has 15 amino acids. Trimming pared 7 bases from V and 5 bases from J, leaving 18 bases between. The chain's CDR3 is CASTPIAKSHNEQFF. The CDR3 nucleotides read TGTGCCAGTACGCCCATAGCGAAATCACACAATGAGCAGTTCTTC.

V and J are TRBV19 and TRBJ2-7, with 8 bases lining up with TRBD1. The CDR3 has 13 amino acids. Germline CDR1 is LNHDA and CDR2 is SQIVND (reference sequence). Germline trimming cut 7 bases from V and 0 bases from J; bases unmatched to any gene: 2. The CDR3 is CASKGTGSYEQYF. DNA of the CDR3: TGTGCCAGTAAGGGGACAGGCTCCTACGAGCAGTACTTC.